Following are 9 T cell receptor beta chains from one sample sequenced in a study of regulatory and conventional T cells in breast cancer. One entry per CDR3 protein results from TCRdb running MiXCR on the PCR reads. This table has over a thousand distinct CDR3 sequences, about 84% appearing once. The specimen sequenced was regulatory T cells from blood. Receptors originate from a male donor in good health.

V gene TRBV6-5 combines with J gene TRBJ2-3; D gene ambiguous. Trimming removed 0 bases at V and 6 bases at J, with 10 bases between. Germline CDR1 MNHEY, CDR2 SVGAGI. The CDR3 has 14 residues. The CDR3, as DNA: TGTGCCAGCAGTTACTCGAGCTACACGGATACGCAGTATTTT. Translation: CASSYSSYTDTQYF.

The chain couples TRBV9 to TRBJ1-2; D may be TRBD1 (5 bases). Germline assignment: CDR1 SGDLS and CDR2 YYNGEE. The CDR3 contains 16 residues. The V end was cut by 4 bases, the J end by 0 bases, with 16 bases between. The CDR3 sequence is CASSPIEPGANYGYTF. CDR3 DNA: TGTGCCAGCAGCCCCATAGAGCCGGGGGCTAACTATGGCTACACCTTC.

The J gene is TRBJ2-3, the V gene TRBV11-2; 7 positions agree with TRBD2. V trimming: 1 base; J trimming: 1 base; junction bases outside the gene matches: 11. Germline V lookup: CDR1 SGHAT, CDR2 FQNNGV. The CDR3 runs to 18 residues. CDR3 nucleotide sequence: TGTGCCAGCAGCTTAGGCTTTAGTGGGAGCGGGGGCACAGATACGCAGTATTTT. As protein: CASSLGFSGSGGTDTQYF.

This clonotype was counted a single time. The rearrangement uses TRBV6-5 and TRBJ2-2; no clear D gene. The CDR3 consists of 12 residues. CDR1 and CDR2 (germline): MNHEY, SVGAGI. Trimming took off 7 bases at V and 2 bases at J, with 5 bases between the two ends. Here the CDR3 DNA reads TGTGCCAGCAAGGGTAACACCGGGGAGCTGTTTTTT. As protein: CASKGNTGELFF.

This chain connects TRBV29-1 to TRBJ1-1; 8 bases match TRBD1. The germline V gene has CDR1 SQVTM and CDR2 ANQGSEA. V dropped 5 bases and J dropped 5; count of bases not matched to a gene: 16. CDR3 length equals 16 residues. The CDR3 bases are TGCAGCGTTATCTACCGTAGTCGGACAGGGAAAACTGAAGCTTTCTTT. Translation: CSVIYRSRTGKTEAFF.

The gene calls are TRBV5-1 and TRBJ2-1; D may match TRBD1 or TRBD2 (5 bases each). Germline CDR1 and CDR2: SGHRS and YFSETQ. The V gene lost 6 bases and the J gene lost 2 bases, with 18 bases spanning the gap. The CDR3 contains 16 residues. In DNA form, the CDR3 reads TGCGCCAGCACTACACAACGGGACCTAACCTACAATGAGCAGTTCTTC. The encoded protein is CASTTQRDLTYNEQFF.

This clonotype was recorded once. The chain uses TRBV18 and TRBJ2-3; D gene ambiguous. V lost 4 bases, J lost 2 bases, and 4 bases lay in between. CDR3 length: 12 amino acids. Germline V gene lookup returns CDR1 KGHSH and CDR2 LQKENI. The DNA for the CDR3 is TGTGCCAGCTCACGGAACACAGATACGCAGTATTTT. Translating gives CASSRNTDTQYF. The full variable domain, its missing parts supplied by reference TRBV18 and TRBJ2-3, is NAGVMQNPRHLVRRRGQEARLRCSPMKGHSHVYWYRQLPEEGLKFMVYLQKENIIDESGMPKERFSAEFPKEGPSILRIQQVVRGDSAAYFCASSRNTDTQYFGPGTRLTVL.

The chain has TRBV10-1 and TRBJ2-3; D gene ambiguous. The CDR3 extends over 15 amino acids. V lost 3 bases and J lost 6, with 16 bases in between. CDR1 is WNHNN and CDR2 is SYGVQD in the germline V gene (reference sequence). The CDR3 region is CASSDAPGLSDTQYF. CDR3 DNA sequence: TGCGCCAGCAGTGATGCACCTGGCCTTTCGGATACGCAGTATTTT.

The chain joins TRBV27 to TRBJ2-7; possible D gene TRBD1, 6 bases. The V gene's germline CDR1 is MNHEY and CDR2 SMNVEV (reference sequence). There are 15 residues in the CDR3. Trimming left V 5 bases short and J 5 bases short, with 19 bases between. The CDR3 sequence is CASSPWGHPADEQYF. The DNA of the CDR3 is TGTGCCAGCAGTCCCTGGGGGCACCCGGCGGACGAGCAGTACTTC.